The source of this T cell receptor (beta chain) is a study of Ad26.COV2.S vaccination and SARS-CoV-2 variants. Study-level information: Among those in the COV1001 Ad26.COV2.S trial arm was the donor. The study, taken as a whole, reports: For non-spike TCRs, breadth in vaccine recipients resembled that in placebo recipients.

The treatment: some 20 received Ad26.COV2.S at low or high dose, single or two shots; roughly 5 received placebo; per-sample allocation not given. Samples were taken on day 63 after the first vaccine or placebo injection. Libraries were prepared by immunoSEQ multiplex PCR; TCRdb keeps only in-frame clonotypes and omits some of them. The sample holds 380,000 or so clones, 80% to 90% seen once. The CDR3 totals 16 residues. V was trimmed by 3 bases and J by 4 bases, leaving 16 bases between them. Looked up from germline, CDR1 is MGHDK and CDR2 is SYGVNS. On this clone itself: Its antigen remains unidentified.

The source material was peripheral blood, sampled in a trial of Ad26.COV2.S vaccine versus placebo. The sequence was obtained from a person between 18 and 60 years old who received the Ad26.COV2.S COVID-19 vaccine or a placebo. V usage is TRBV25-1 and J usage is TRBJ2-1, with TRBD2 as a possible D gene (6 bases). For the CDR3, the DNA is TGTGCCAGCAGTGAGCCCGGGACTGGTTCGTACAATGAGCAGTTCTTC. This gives the protein CASSEPGTGSYNEQFF.